This T cell receptor beta chain is drawn from a study of T cell responses to AZD1222 COVID-19 vaccine. Across the whole study: Pooling was applied to second doses at about 4 or about 12 weeks. General observations from the study: Seropositive at baseline were only five or six AZD1222 recipients.

For this clone: Its antigen is currently unknown.

TCRdb keeps only in-frame clones here, not all; method: immunoSEQ multiplex PCR. The table has around 120,000 clones, 85% to 95% seen once. Trimming left V 3 bases short and J 0 bases short, with 12 bases between. Per the germline V gene, CDR1 is ENHRY and CDR2 is SYGVKD. The CDR3 length is 15 residues. The clonotype comes from an adult in good health. This sample comprised peripheral blood, obtained on day 0 of AZD1222 vaccination. The chain is built from TRBV10-3 and TRBJ2-7; D is possibly TRBD1 (6 bases). The CDR3 DNA reads TGTGCCATCAGTGATGTAGACAGGCTCTCCTACGAGCAGTACTTC. The encoded protein is CAISDVDRLSYEQYF.